These 13 T cell receptor beta chains share one sample of origin, sequenced in a study of blood T cell repertoires in COVID-19. TCRdb's table, derived via immunoSEQ multiplex PCR, lists solely in-frame clones and lacks some. Of about 200,000 clones detected, about 86% appear once; the ten largest clones hold around 4%. What was sequenced was PBMCs or T cells enriched from blood (not recorded which). The receptors derive from a woman in her thirties or forties with acute COVID-19.

This clone occurred once. The genes are TRBV18 and TRBJ2-7, with 12 positions matching TRBD1. Germline V lookup: CDR1 KGHSH, CDR2 LQKENI. This CDR3 contains 15 residues. V shed 3 bases, J shed 7 bases, and the junction held 7 bases outside the gene matches. CDR3 coding DNA: TGTGCCAGCTCACCTGGGACAGGGGGCGCGGGGGAGCAGTACTTC. This sequence encodes CASSPGTGGAGEQYF.

The table lists this clone with a few counts. The rearrangement uses TRBV19 and TRBJ2-1, with 10 nucleotides matching TRBD1. The germline CDR1 and CDR2 sequences are LNHDA and SQIVND (reference sequence). Trimming removed 6 bases from V and 1 base from J; junction bases left unmatched: 3. The CDR3 length is 15 residues. The CDR3 here is CASRGQGWSYNEQFF. DNA of the CDR3: TGTGCCAGTAGGGGACAGGGGTGGTCCTACAATGAGCAGTTCTTC.

This clone has a single count. The rearrangement links TRBV7-2 to TRBJ2-1; the match to TRBD2 covers 9 bases. Germline V CDR1 and CDR2: SGHTA, FQGNSA. V dropped 2 bases and J dropped 3; count of bases not matched to a gene: 2. The CDR3 length is 15 residues. In DNA form, the CDR3 reads TGTGCCAGCAGCTTAAGGACTAGCGACTACAATGAGCAGTTCTTC. Amino acids: CASSLRTSDYNEQFF.

The chain recombines TRBV11-2 with TRBJ2-5; TRBD2 is a possible D gene (5 bases). Trimming left V 5 bases short and J 4 bases short, with 8 bases between. Germline-derived CDR1 and CDR2 are SGHAT and FQNNGV. This CDR3 spans 12 amino acids. CDR3 coding DNA: TGTGCCAGCAGCCCAGAGGGAGAGACCCAGTACTTC. It is translated as CASSPEGETQYF.

In nucleotides, the CDR3 is TGTGCCAGCAGTTCTCTCAGGGGTGCGAACACTGAAGCTTTCTTT. As protein: CASSSLRGANTEAFF. The J gene is TRBJ1-1, the V gene TRBV6-5; D perhaps matches TRBD1 (6 bases). The CDR3 extends over 15 amino acids. The V end was cut by 4 bases, the J end by 1 base, with 13 bases between. CDR1 is MNHEY and CDR2 is SVGAGI in the germline V gene.

This chain links TRBV18 with TRBJ2-1; 10 bases are a match to TRBD1. The V segment lost 3 bases and the J segment 6 bases; nucleotides outside the gene matches: 2. The CDR3 covers 14 residues. Germline CDR1 KGHSH, CDR2 LQKENI. As DNA, the CDR3 is TGTGCCAGCTCACCGGGACAGGGGTTCAATGAGCAGTTCTTC. Its translation is CASSPGQGFNEQFF.

This clone was picked up one time. This rearrangement joins TRBV28 to TRBJ1-1; 7 bases match TRBD1. Germline V gene lookup returns CDR1 MDHEN and CDR2 SYDVKM. The CDR3 is 14 amino acids. After removal of 5 bases from V and 2 bases from J, the junction contained 5 bases not matched to a gene. This chain's CDR3 is CASSLGTENTEAFF. CDR3 in DNA: TGTGCCAGCAGTCTTGGGACAGAAAACACTGAAGCTTTCTTT.

The chain uses TRBV5-4 and TRBJ1-1; 8 nucleotides line up with TRBD1. V lost 1 base, J lost 8 bases, and 10 bases stayed unmatched. The CDR3 has 15 amino acids. CDR1 is SGHNT, CDR2 YYREEE, per germline (reference sequence). The DNA for the CDR3 is TGTGCCAGCAGCTTGAGGGCAGGGGGCGCGGAAGAAGCTTTCTTT. Translation: CASSLRAGGAEEAFF. Based on the CDR3 plus reference TRBV5-4 and TRBJ1-1, the full variable domain is ETGVTQSPTHLIKTRGQQVTLRCSSQSGHNTVSWYQQALGQGPQFIFQYYREEENGRGNFPPRFSGLQFPNYSSELNVNALELDDSALYLCASSLRAGGAEEAFFGQGTRLTVV.

J is TRBJ2-3 and V is TRBV19; 7 bases are a match to TRBD1. The J segment lost 0 bases and the V segment lost 8 bases, leaving 8 bases of the junction unmatched. CDR1 is LNHDA and CDR2 is SQIVND in the germline V gene (reference sequence). There are 15 residues in the CDR3. CDR3 in DNA: TGTGCCAGTTGTGACGGGACAGCTAGCACAGATACGCAGTATTTT. Protein: CASCDGTASTDTQYF.

The chain joins TRBV28 to TRBJ1-5; 8 bases align to TRBD1. Germline V gene data show CDR1 as MDHEN and CDR2 as SYDVKM. The CDR3 covers 13 residues. The V and J ends lost 6 bases and 4 bases, in that order; junction bases with no gene match: 2. CDR3 region: CASSTGGNQPQHF. CDR3 nucleotides: TGTGCCAGCAGCACAGGGGGTAATCAGCCCCAGCATTTT.

V usage is TRBV24-1 and J usage is TRBJ2-5; 8 nucleotides match TRBD2. CDR3 length equals 14 residues. Germline V CDR1 and CDR2: KGHDR, SFDVKD. V lost 4 bases to trimming and J lost 4 bases; unmatched junction nucleotides: 4. The chain's CDR3 is CATSEVRGGETQYF. CDR3 nucleotide sequence: TGTGCCACCAGTGAAGTTCGGGGGGGAGAGACCCAGTACTTC.

This clone was seen just once. This sequence joins TRBV6-6 and TRBJ2-2; 14 nucleotides match TRBD2. Per the germline V gene, CDR1 is MNHNY and CDR2 is SVGAGI (reference sequence). Trimming at V came to 6 bases and at J to 7 bases, leaving 7 bases not matched to a gene. This CDR3 has 16 amino acids. CDR3 amino acids: CASSNSGTSGGGELFF. In nucleotides, the CDR3 is TGTGCCAGCAGCAACTCCGGGACTAGCGGGGGCGGGGAGCTGTTTTTT.

V gene TRBV7-3 combines with J gene TRBJ2-7; 8 bases are shared with TRBD2. Trimming cost V 5 bases and J 3 bases; bases outside gene matches: 12. The CDR3 consists of 16 residues. CDR1 and CDR2 (germline): SGHTA, FQGTGA. CDR3 protein: CASSQGGLGSIYEQYF. DNA of the CDR3: TGTGCCAGCAGCCAAGGGGGACTAGGCTCGATCTACGAGCAGTACTTC. The full variable domain, completed using reference TRBV7-3 and TRBJ2-7, is GAGVSQTPSNKVTEKGKYVELRCDPISGHTALYWYRQSLGQGPEFLIYFQGTGAADDSGLPNDRFFAVRPEGSVSTLKIQRTERGDSAVYLCASSQGGLGSIYEQYFGPGTRLTVT.